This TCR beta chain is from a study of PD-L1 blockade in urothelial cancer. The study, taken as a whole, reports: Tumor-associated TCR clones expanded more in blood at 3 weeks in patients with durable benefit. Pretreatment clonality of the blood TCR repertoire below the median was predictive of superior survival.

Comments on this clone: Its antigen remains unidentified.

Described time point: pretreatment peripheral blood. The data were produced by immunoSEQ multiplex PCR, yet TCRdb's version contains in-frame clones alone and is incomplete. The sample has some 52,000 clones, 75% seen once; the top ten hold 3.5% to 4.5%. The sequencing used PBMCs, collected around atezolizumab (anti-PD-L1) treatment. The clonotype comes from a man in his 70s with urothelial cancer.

The CDR3 is CASRPPGQISEAFF. The CDR3 DNA is TGTGCCAGCAGGCCGCCGGGACAGATATCAGAAGCTTTCTTT. The rearrangement links TRBV7-2 to TRBJ1-1, with TRBD1 identical over 7 bases. Germline CDR1 is SGHTA and CDR2 is FQGNSA. The CDR3 totals 14 residues. J lost 8 bases, V lost 6 bases, and 12 bases had no gene match.